This TCR beta chain was sequenced during a study of blood T cells in healthy people across ages. Sample-barcoded 5' priming and a J-beta primer mix drove a second PCR of about 6 to 12 cycles. TCRdb reanalysed the 5' RACE reads using MiXCR and keeps one entry per CDR3 protein. The data show about 750,000 distinct CDR3 sequences, roughly 50% seen once. V gave up 7 bases and J gave up 5 bases; unmatched junction bases: 7. The CDR3 totals 13 residues. The V gene's germline CDR1 is SQVTM and CDR2 ANQGSEA. Sequenced input: blood. The chain joins TRBV29-1 to TRBJ1-1; TRBD1 aligns across 10 bases. This sequence was found in a man at least 80 years old in good health. In DNA, the CDR3 is TGCAGCGCCGGACAGGGGGATGGAACTGAAGCTTTCTTT. It is translated as CSAGQGDGTEAFF.